Given below is one T cell receptor beta chain in context. Here immunoSEQ multiplex PCR was the method, and the copy in TCRdb shows in-frame clones only, minus some. The sample consists of fewer than 250,000 clones, about 82% of them appearing once. This specimen belongs to a study of blood T cell repertoires in COVID-19. V lost 0 bases, J lost 5 bases, and 7 bases lay in between. Germline V gene data show CDR1 as MNHEY and CDR2 as SMNVEV (reference sequence). This CDR3 contains 13 residues. The age range of participants was about 18 to 100 years, with residence in under 30 US areas. Cohorts were based on clinical histories the participants reported. Either two negative PCRs, clearance, or symptom resolution qualified Cohort 3 donors as recovered.

This chain links TRBV27 with TRBJ1-1; D ambiguous. This clonotype originated in a woman between 50 and 59 years old who had recovered from COVID-19. Sequenced sample: PBMCs or T cells enriched from blood (not recorded which). The CDR3 DNA reads TGTGCCAGCAGTTTATCCGGCAGGACTGAAGCTTTCTTT. Protein product: CASSLSGRTEAFF.